This T cell receptor beta chain was recorded in a study of metastatic and nonmetastatic thyroid tumors. At the level of the study: Across peripheral blood and tumor or nodule tissue samples taken from malignant and benign thyroid patients, the repertoires were compared with one another.

Germline V gene lookup returns CDR1 MDHEN and CDR2 SYDVKM. The CDR3 extends over 12 amino acids. V lost 8 bases and J 5 bases, leaving 13 bases between the germline ends. TCRdb redid the clone calls on the PCR reads using MiXCR. The top ten hold around 15% of the sample, which has approximately 38,000 clones, 33% seen once. All patients were treatment-naive before thyroid surgery. The receptor was isolated from a female donor with papillary thyroid cancer or a benign thyroid nodule (not recorded which). Some clones in this sample may be carry-over from other donors' samples. Sequenced material: tumor tissue. The J gene is TRBJ2-7, the V gene TRBV28; D gene ambiguous. CDR3 nucleotides: TGTGCCAGCCAACCTGGGGTCAACGAGCAGTACTTC. Translated: CASQPGVNEQYF.